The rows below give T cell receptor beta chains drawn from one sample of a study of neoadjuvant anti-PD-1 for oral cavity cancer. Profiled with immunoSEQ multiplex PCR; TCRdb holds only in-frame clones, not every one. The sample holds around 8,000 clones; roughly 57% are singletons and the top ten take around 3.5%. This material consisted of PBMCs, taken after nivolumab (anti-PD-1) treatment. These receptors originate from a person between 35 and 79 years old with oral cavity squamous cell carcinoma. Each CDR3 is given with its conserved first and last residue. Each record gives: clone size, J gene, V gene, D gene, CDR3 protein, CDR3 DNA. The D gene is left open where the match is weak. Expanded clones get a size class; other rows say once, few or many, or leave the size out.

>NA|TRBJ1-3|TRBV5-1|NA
CASRPLISGNTIYF
TGCGCCAGCAGACCGCTGATCTCTGGAAACACCATATATTTT
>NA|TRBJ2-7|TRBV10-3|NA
CAISEPRGQYEQYF
TGTGCCATCAGTGAGCCAAGAGGACAGTACGAGCAGTACTTC
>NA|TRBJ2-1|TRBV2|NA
CASRALYYPNEQFF
TGTGCCAGCAGGGCTCTCTATTACCCCAATGAGCAGTTCTTC
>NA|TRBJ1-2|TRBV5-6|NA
CASSKGNSYGYTF
TGTGCCAGCAGTAAGGGGAACAGCTATGGCTACACCTTC
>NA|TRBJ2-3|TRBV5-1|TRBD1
CASHDGTGVTDTQYF
TGCGCCAGCCACGACGGGACAGGGGTCACAGATACGCAGTATTTT
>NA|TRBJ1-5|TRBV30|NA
CAWSTQGSQPQHF
TGTGCCTGGAGTACGCAGGGGAGTCAGCCCCAGCATTTT
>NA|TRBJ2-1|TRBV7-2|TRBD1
CASSPGTGEYSEQFF
TGTGCCAGCAGCCCGGGGACAGGGGAGTATAGTGAGCAGTTCTTC
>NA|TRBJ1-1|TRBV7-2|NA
CASSLTSGNTEAFF
TGTGCCAGCAGCCTTACCTCGGGAAACACTGAAGCTTTCTTT
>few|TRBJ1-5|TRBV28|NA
CASSVDPTSTGNHQPQHF
TGTGCCAGCAGTGTAGACCCTACCTCGACGGGGAACCATCAGCCCCAGCATTTT
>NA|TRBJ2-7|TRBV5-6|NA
CASSPPPGTWSSYEQYF
TGTGCCAGCAGCCCACCACCCGGGACATGGAGCTCCTACGAGCAGTACTTC
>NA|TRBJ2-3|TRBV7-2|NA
CASSLWASRLTDTQYF
TGTGCCAGCAGCTTGTGGGCTAGCCGGCTCACAGATACGCAGTATTTT
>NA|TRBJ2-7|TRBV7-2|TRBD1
CASSSIPGQGGSYEQYF
TGTGCCAGCAGCTCGATTCCGGGACAGGGAGGCTCCTACGAGCAGTACTTC
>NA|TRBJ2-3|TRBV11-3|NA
CASSLGADTDTQYF
TGTGCCAGCAGCTTAGGGGCAGACACAGATACGCAGTATTTT
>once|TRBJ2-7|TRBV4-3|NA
CASSQGREGSYEQYF
TGCGCCAGCAGCCAAGGCAGGGAAGGCTCCTACGAGCAGTACTTC
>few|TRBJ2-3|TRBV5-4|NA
CASSPQTTDTQYF
TGTGCCAGCAGCCCCCAGACCACAGATACGCAGTATTTT
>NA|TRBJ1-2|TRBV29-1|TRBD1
CSVSGQVGDYGYTF
TGCAGCGTTTCCGGACAGGTTGGGGACTATGGCTACACCTTC
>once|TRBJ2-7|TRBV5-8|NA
CASSAAPYATYEQYF
TGTGCCAGCAGCGCGGCCCCTTACGCGACCTACGAGCAGTACTTC
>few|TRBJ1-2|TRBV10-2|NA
CASSYLVDYGYTF
TGCGCCAGCAGTTATTTGGTCGACTATGGCTACACCTTC
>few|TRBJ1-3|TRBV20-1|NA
CSAGSGNTIYF
TGCAGTGCAGGGTCAGGAAACACCATATATTTT
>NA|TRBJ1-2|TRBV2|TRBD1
CASTQTRQGRSNYGYTF
TGTGCCAGCACCCAAACTCGACAGGGTCGGTCTAACTATGGCTACACCTTC
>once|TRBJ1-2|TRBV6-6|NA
CASSYIGGNDYGYTF
TGTGCCAGCAGTTATATCGGCGGCAACGACTATGGCTACACCTTC
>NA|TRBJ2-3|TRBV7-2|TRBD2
CASSSLSAGGRTDTQYF
TGTGCCAGCAGCTCCTTATCCGCGGGGGGCCGCACAGATACGCAGTATTTT
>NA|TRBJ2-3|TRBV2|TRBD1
CASTAQGTDTQYF
TGTGCCAGCACTGCACAGGGGACAGATACGCAGTATTTT
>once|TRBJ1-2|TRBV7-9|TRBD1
CASRPTGPGYGYTF
TGTGCCAGCAGACCGACAGGGCCAGGGTATGGCTACACCTTC
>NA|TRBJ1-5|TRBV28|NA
CASSRNTGFGNQPQHF
TGTGCCAGCAGTAGGAATACAGGGTTCGGGAATCAGCCCCAGCATTTT
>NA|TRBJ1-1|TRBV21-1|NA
CASISDRDFTEAFF
TGTGCCAGCATTTCGGACAGGGATTTTACTGAAGCTTTCTTT
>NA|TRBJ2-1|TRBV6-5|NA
CASSYSRYNEQFF
TGTGCCAGCAGTTACTCCCGCTACAATGAGCAGTTCTTC
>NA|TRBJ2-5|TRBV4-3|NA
CASSQDVRETQYF
TGCGCCAGCAGCCAAGATGTGCGAGAGACCCAGTACTTC
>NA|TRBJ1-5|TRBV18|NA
CASSTYYSNQPQHF
TGTGCCAGCTCAACATACTATAGCAATCAGCCCCAGCATTTT
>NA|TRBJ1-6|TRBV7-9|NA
CASSTGQAYNSPLHF
TGTGCCAGCAGCACGGGACAAGCCTATAATTCACCCCTCCACTTT
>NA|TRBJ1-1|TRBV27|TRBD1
CASNPGGLFTEAFF
TGTGCCAGCAATCCAGGGGGGTTGTTCACTGAAGCTTTCTTT
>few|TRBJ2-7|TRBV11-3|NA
CASSFGSIRVRYEQYF
TGTGCCAGCAGCTTTGGATCTATCAGGGTAAGGTACGAGCAGTACTTC
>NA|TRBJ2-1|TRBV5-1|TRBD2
CASSYSGASYNEQFF
TGCGCCAGCAGCTATAGCGGGGCCTCCTACAATGAGCAGTTCTTC
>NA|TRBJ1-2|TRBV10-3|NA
CAISEQATALSNYGYTF
TGTGCCATCAGTGAGCAGGCGACAGCCCTTTCTAACTATGGCTACACCTTC
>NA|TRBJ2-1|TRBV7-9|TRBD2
CASSDRLAGRDNEQFF
TGTGCCAGCAGCGATCGACTAGCGGGGAGGGACAATGAGCAGTTCTTC